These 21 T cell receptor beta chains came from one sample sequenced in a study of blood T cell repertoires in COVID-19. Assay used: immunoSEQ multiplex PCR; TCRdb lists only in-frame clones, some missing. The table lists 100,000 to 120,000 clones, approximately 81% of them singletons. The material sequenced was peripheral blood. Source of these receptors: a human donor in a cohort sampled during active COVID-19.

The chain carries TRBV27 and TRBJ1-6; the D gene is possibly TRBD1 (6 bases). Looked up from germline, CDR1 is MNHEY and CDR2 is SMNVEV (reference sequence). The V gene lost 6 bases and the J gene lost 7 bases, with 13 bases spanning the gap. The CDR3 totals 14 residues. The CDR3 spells CASRGTGLNSPLHF. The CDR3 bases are TGTGCCAGCAGGGGCACAGGGCTGAATTCACCCCTCCACTTT.

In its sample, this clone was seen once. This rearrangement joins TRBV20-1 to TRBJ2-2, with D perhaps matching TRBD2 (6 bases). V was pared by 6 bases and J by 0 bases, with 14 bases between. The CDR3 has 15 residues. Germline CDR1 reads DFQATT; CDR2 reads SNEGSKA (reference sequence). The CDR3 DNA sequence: TGCAGTGCCAGTGGATTAGCGGCGAACACCGGGGAGCTGTTTTTT. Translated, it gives CSASGLAANTGELFF.

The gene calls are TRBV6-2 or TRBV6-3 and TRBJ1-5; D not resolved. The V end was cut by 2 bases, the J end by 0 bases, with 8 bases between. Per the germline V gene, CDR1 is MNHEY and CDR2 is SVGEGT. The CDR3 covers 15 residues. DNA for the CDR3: TGTGCCAGCAGTTACGCGACAAATAGCAATCAGCCCCAGCATTTT. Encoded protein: CASSYATNSNQPQHF.

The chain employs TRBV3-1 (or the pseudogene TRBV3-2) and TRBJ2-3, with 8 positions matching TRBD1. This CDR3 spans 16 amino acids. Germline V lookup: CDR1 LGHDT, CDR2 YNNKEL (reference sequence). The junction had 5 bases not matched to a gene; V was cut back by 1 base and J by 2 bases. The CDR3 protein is CASSQGRQGSTDTQYF. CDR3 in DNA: TGTGCCAGCAGCCAAGGTCGACAGGGGTCCACAGATACGCAGTATTTT.

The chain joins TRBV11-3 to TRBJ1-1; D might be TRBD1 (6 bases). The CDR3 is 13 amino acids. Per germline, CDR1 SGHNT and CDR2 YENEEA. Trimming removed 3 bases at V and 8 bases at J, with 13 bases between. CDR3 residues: CASSFGTNSEAFF. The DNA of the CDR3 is TGTGCCAGCAGCTTCGGGACAAACTCCGAAGCTTTCTTT.

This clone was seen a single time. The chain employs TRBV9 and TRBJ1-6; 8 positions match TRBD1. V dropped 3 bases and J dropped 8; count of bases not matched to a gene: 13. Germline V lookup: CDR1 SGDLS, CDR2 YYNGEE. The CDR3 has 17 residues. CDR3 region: CASSETGGGLSDSPLHF. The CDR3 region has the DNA TGTGCCAGCAGCGAAACAGGGGGAGGTCTTTCAGATTCACCCCTCCACTTT.

CDR3 loop: CASRARSSGLQHF. The CDR3 region has the DNA TGTGCCAGTAGGGCCCGCAGTTCAGGGCTCCAGCATTTT. The chain couples TRBV19 to TRBJ1-5; TRBD1 might be the D (5 bases). This CDR3 is built from 13 residues. Germline assignment: CDR1 LNHDA and CDR2 SQIVND (reference sequence). Trimming removed 6 bases at V and 12 bases at J, with 18 bases between.

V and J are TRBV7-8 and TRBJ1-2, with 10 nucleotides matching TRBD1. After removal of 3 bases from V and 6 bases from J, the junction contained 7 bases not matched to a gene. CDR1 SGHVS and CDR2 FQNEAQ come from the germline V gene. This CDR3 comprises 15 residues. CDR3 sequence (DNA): TGTGCCAGCAGCTTGTCTCAGACAGGGGGCGATGGCTACACCTTC. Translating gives CASSLSQTGGDGYTF.

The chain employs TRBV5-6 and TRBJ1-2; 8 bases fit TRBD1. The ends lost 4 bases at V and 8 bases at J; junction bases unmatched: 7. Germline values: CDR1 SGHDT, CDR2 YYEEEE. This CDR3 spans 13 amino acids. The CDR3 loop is CASSADRVDGYTF. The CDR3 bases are TGTGCCAGCAGCGCGGACAGGGTAGACGGCTACACCTTC.

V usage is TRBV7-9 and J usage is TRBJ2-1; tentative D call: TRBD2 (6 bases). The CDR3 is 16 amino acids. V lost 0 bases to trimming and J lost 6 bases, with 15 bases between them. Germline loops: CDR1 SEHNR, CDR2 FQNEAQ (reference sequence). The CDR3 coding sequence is TGTGCCAGCAGCTTAGCGCCTAGCGTCAAAATCAATGAGCAGTTCTTC. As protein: CASSLAPSVKINEQFF.

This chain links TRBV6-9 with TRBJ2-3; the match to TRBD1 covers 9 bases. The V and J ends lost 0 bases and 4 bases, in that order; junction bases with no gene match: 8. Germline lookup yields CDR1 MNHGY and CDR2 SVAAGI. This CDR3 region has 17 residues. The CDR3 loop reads CASSYSLGTGSSDTQYF. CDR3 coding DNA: TGTGCCAGCAGTTATTCCCTCGGGACAGGGAGTTCAGATACGCAGTATTTT.

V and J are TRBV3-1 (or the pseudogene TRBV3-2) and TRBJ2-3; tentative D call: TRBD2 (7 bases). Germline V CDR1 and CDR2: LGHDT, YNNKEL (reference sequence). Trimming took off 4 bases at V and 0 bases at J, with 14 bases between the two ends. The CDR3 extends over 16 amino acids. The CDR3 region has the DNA TGTGCCAGCAGCCCCCGGGGGGCGGGAAGCACAGATACGCAGTATTTT. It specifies CASSPRGAGSTDTQYF.

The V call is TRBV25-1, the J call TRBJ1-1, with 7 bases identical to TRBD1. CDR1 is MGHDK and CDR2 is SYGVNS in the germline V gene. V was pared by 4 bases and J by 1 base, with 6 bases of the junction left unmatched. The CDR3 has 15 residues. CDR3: CASSGPQGRNTEAFF. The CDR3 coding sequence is TGTGCCAGCAGTGGCCCACAGGGGCGGAACACTGAAGCTTTCTTT.

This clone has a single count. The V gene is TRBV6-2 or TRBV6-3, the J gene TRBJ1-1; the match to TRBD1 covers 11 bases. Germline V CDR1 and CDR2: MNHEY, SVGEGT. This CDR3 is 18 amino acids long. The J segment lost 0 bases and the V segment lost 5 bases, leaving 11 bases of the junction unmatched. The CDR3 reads CASSPRPGQGGMNTEAFF. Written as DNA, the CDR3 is TGTGCCAGCAGTCCCAGACCGGGACAGGGGGGAATGAACACTGAAGCTTTCTTT.

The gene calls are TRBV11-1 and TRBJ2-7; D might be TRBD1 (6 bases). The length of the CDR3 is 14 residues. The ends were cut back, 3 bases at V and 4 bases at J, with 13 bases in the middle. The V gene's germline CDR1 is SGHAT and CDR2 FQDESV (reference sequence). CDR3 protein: CASSLLRGGYEQYF. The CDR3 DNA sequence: TGTGCCAGCAGCTTGCTCAGAGGGGGTTACGAGCAGTACTTC.

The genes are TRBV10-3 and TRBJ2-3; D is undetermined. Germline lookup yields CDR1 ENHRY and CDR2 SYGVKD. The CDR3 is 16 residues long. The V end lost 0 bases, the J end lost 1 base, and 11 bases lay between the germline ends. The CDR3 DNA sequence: TGTGCCATCAGTGAGTCCCAAGACTCGGGCACAGATACGCAGTATTTT. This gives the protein CAISESQDSGTDTQYF.

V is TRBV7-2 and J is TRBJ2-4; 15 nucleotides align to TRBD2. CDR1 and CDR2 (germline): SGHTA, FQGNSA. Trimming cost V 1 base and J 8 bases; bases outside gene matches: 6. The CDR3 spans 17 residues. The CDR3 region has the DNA TGTGCCAGCAGCTTAGTGGGACTAGCGGGGGGAAGGGACATTCAGTACTTC. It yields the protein CASSLVGLAGGRDIQYF.

The chain's CDR3 is CASLARLAGLHGGGTDTQYF. The CDR3 DNA sequence: TGTGCCAGCCTTGCTAGACTAGCGGGGCTCCACGGGGGGGGCACAGATACGCAGTATTTT. V and J are TRBV2 and TRBJ2-3; 11 bases match TRBD2. The CDR3 is 20 residues long. CDR1 is SNHLY and CDR2 is FYNNEI in the germline V gene. The V segment lost 8 bases and the J segment 1 base; nucleotides outside the gene matches: 20.

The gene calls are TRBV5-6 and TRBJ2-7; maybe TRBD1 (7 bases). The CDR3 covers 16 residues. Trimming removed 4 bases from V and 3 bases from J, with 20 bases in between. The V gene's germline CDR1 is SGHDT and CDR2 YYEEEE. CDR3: CASSRGGGGANYEQYF. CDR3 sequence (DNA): TGTGCCAGCAGCCGTGGAGGGGGCGGGGCTAACTACGAGCAGTACTTC.

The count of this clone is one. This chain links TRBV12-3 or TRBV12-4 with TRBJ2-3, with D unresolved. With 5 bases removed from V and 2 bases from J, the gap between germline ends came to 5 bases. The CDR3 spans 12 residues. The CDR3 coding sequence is TGTGCCAGCAGTCCCAACACAGATACGCAGTATTTT. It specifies CASSPNTDTQYF.

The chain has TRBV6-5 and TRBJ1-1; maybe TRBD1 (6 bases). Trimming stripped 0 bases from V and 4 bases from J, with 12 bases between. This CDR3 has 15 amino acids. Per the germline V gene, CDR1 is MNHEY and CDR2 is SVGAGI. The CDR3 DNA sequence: TGTGCCAGCAGTTACTCGAGAGGGGGACGCACTGAAGCTTTCTTT. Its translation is CASSYSRGGRTEAFF.